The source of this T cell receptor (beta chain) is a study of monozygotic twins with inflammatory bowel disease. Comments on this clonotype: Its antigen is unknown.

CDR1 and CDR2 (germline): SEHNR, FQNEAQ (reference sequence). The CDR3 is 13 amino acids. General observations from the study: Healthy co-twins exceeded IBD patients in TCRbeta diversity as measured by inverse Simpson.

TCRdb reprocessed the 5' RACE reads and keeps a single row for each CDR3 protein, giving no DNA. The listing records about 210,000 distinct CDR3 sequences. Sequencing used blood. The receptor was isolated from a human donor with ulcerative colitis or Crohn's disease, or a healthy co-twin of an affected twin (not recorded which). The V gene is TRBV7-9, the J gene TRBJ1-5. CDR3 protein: CASSLSINQPQHF.